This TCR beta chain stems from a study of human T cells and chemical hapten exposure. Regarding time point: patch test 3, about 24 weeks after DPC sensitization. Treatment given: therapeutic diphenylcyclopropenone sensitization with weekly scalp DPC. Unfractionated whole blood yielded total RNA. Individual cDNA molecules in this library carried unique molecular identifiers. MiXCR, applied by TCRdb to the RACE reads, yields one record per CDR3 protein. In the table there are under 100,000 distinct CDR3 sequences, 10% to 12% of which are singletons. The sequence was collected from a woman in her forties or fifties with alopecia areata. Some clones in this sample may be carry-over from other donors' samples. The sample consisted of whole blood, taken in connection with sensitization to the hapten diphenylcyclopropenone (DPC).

This chain's CDR3 is CSVDRGGTGELFF. The CDR3 DNA sequence: TGCAGCGTTGACCGGGGCGGGACCGGGGAGCTGTTTTTT. This chain connects TRBV29-1 to TRBJ2-2; the D gene could be TRBD1 or TRBD2 (5 bases each). This CDR3 has 13 residues. Germline assignment: CDR1 SQVTM and CDR2 ANQGSEA. Trimming pared 3 bases from V and 5 bases from J, leaving 10 bases between.